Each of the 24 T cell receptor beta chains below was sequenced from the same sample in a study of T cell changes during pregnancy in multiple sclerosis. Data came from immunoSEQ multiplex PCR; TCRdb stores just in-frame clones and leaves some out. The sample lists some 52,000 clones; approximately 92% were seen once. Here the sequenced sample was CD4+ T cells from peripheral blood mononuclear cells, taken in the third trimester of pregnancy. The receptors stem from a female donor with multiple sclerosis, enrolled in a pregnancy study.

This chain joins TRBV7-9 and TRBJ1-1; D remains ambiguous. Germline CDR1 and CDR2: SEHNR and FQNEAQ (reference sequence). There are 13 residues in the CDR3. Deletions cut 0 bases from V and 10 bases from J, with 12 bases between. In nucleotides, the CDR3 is TGTGCCAGCAGCTTAGCGCAAGAGAGTAGAGCTTTCTTT. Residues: CASSLAQESRAFF.

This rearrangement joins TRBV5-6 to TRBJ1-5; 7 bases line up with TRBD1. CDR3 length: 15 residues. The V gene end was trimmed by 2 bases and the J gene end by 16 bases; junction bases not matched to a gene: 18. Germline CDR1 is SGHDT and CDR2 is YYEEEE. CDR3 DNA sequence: TGTGCCAGCAGCTTTTTTTCGACAGGGTTTTTCACCCTACATTTT. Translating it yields CASSFFSTGFFTLHF.

The CDR3 loop is CASSRTGPDEQYF. DNA of the CDR3: TGTGCCAGCAGCCGCACAGGGCCCGACGAGCAGTACTTC. This rearrangement joins TRBV5-6 to TRBJ2-7, with a weak D call TRBD1 (6 bases). CDR1 SGHDT and CDR2 YYEEEE come from the germline V gene. Trimming cost V 4 bases and J 5 bases, with 13 bases left between them. This CDR3 is built from 13 residues.

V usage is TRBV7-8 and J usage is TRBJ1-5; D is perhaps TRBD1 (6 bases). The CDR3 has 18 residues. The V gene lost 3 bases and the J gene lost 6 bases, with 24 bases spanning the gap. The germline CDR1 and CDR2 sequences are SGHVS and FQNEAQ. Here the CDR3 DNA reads TGTGCCAGCAGCTTCAGCCCGAAAGAGGGGGTAATTCGTCAGCCCCAGCATTTT. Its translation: CASSFSPKEGVIRQPQHF.

CDR3 DNA sequence: TGTGCCAGTAGTATAGGAAACCTAAATCAGCCCCAGCATTTT. It encodes CASSIGNLNQPQHF. The chain recombines TRBV19 with TRBJ1-5, with D uncertain. Trimming removed 1 base from V and 4 bases from J, with 8 bases in between. The CDR3 loop spans 14 amino acids. From germline, CDR1 is LNHDA and CDR2 SQIVND (reference sequence).

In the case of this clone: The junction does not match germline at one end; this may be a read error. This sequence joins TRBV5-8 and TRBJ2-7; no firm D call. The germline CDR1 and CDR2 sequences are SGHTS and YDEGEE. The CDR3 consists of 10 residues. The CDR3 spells CASSLGSVSF. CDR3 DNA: TGTGCCAGCAGCTTGGGGTCAGTTTCCTTC.

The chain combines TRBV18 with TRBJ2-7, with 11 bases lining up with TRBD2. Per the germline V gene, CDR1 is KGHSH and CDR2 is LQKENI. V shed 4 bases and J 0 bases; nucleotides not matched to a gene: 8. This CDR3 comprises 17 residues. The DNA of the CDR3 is TGTGCCAGCTCACGAACCTCCGGGACTAGCGGCTCCTACGAGCAGTACTTC. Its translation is CASSRTSGTSGSYEQYF.

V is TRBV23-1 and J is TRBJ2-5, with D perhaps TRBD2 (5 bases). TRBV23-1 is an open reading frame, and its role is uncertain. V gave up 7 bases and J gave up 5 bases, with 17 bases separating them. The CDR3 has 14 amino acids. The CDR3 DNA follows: TGCGCCAGCACGCTGACTGGGGAGTTGGAGACCCAGTACTTC. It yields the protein CASTLTGELETQYF.

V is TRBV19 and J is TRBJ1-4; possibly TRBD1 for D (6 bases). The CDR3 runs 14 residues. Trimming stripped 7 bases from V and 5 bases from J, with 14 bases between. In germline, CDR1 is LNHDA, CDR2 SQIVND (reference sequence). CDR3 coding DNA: TGTGCCAGTACTCCCAGGGGAATCAATGAAAAACTGTTTTTT. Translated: CASTPRGINEKLFF.

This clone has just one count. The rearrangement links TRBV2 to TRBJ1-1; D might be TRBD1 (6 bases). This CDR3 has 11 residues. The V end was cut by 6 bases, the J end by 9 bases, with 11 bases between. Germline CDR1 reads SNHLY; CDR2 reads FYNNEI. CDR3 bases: TGTGCCAGCAGGGGGGACAACAAAGCTTTCTTT. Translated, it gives CASRGDNKAFF.

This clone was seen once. The CDR3 bases are TGTGCCACCGCTCTTGGGCCGTCAAAAACTTTCTTT. Translating gives CATALGPSKTFF. The chain uses TRBV27 and TRBJ1-1; no firm D call. CDR1 MNHEY and CDR2 SMNVEV come from the germline V gene (reference sequence). V gave up 10 bases and J gave up 12 bases, with 21 bases separating them. The CDR3 is 12 residues long.

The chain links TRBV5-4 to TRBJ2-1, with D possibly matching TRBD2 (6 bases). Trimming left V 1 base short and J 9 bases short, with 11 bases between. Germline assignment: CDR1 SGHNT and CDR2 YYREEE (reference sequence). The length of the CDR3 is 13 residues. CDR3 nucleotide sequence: TGTGCCAGCAGCTTGACCGGGGGTAGTGAGCAGTTCTTC. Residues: CASSLTGGSEQFF.

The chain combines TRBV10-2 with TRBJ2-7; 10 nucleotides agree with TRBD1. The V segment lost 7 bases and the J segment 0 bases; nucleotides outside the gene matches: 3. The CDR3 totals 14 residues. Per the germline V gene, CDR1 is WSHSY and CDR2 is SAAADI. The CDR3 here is CASKGTGDSYEQYF. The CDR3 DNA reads TGCGCCAGCAAGGGGACAGGGGACTCCTACGAGCAGTACTTC.

The CDR3 protein is CATGTTPYEQYF. In nucleotides, the CDR3 is TGTGCCACCGGGACTACCCCCTACGAGCAGTACTTC. V gene TRBV10-3 combines with J gene TRBJ2-7; 7 bases agree with TRBD2. This CDR3 contains 12 residues. Germline loops: CDR1 ENHRY, CDR2 SYGVKD. Unmatched junction bases numbered 5, after V lost 10 bases and J lost 2 bases.

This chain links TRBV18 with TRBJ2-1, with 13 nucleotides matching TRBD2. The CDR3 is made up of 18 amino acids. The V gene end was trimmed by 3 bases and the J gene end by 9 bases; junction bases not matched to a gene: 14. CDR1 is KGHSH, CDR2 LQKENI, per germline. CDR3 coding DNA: TGTGCCAGCTCACCCAGAGGACTAGCGGGAGAGGCGGGATCTGAGCAGTTCTTC. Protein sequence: CASSPRGLAGEAGSEQFF.

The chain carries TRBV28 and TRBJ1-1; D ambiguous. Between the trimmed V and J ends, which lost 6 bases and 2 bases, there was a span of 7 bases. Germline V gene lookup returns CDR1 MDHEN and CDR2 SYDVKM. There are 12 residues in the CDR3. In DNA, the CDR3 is TGTGCCAGCAGGGCCAAAAACACTGAAGCTTTCTTT. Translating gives CASRAKNTEAFF. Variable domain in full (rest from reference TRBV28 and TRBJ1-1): DVKVTQSSRYLVKRTGEKVFLECVQDMDHENMFWYRQDPGLGLRLIYFSYDVKMKEKGDIPEGYSVSREKKERFSLILESASTNQTSMYLCASRAKNTEAFFGQGTRLTVV.

CDR3 nucleotides: TGTGCCAGCAGTTTTGCGGAATATGGAAAACTGTTTTTT. Protein sequence: CASSFAEYGKLFF. The chain carries TRBV6-5 and TRBJ1-4; D uncertain. The ends were cut back, 4 bases at V and 10 bases at J, with 13 bases in the middle. The length of the CDR3 is 13 residues. Germline V gene sequence: CDR1 MNHEY, CDR2 SVGAGI.

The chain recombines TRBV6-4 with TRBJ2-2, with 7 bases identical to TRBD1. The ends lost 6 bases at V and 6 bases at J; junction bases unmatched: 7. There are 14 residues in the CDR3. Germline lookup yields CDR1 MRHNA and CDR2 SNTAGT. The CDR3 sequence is CASRKSRGSGELFF. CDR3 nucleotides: TGTGCCAGCAGAAAATCCAGGGGGTCCGGGGAGCTGTTTTTT.

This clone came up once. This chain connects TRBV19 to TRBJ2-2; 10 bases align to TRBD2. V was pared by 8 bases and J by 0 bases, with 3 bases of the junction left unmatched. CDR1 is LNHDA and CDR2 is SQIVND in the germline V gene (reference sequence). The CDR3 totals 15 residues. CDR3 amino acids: CASRTSGSNTGELFF. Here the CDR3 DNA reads TGTGCCAGTCGGACTAGCGGTTCGAACACCGGGGAGCTGTTTTTT.

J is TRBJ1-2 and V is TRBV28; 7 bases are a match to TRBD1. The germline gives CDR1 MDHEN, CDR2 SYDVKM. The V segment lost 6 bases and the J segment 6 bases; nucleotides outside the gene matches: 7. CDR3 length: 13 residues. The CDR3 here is CASRPTGSHGYTF. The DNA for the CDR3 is TGTGCCAGCAGGCCGACAGGGTCCCATGGCTACACCTTC.

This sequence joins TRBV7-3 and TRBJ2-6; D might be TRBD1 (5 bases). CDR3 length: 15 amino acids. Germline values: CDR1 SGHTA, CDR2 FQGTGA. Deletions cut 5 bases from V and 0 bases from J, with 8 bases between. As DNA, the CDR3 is TGTGCCAGCAGCCTTGACAGCTCTGGGGCCAACGTCCTGACTTTC. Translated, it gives CASSLDSSGANVLTF.

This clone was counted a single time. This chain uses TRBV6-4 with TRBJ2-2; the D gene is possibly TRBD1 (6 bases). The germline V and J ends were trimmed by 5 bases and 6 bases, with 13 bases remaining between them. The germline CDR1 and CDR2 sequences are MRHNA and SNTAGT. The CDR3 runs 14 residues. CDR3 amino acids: CASSTETGSGELFF. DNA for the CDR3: TGTGCCAGCAGTACCGAGACAGGATCCGGGGAGCTGTTTTTT.

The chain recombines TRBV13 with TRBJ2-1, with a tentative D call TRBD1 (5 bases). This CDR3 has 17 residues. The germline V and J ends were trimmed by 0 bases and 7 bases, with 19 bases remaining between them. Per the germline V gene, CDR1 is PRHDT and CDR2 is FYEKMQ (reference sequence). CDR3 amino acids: CASSLGLSRERMNEQFF. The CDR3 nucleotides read TGTGCCAGCAGCTTAGGCCTAAGCAGGGAAAGAATGAATGAGCAGTTCTTC.

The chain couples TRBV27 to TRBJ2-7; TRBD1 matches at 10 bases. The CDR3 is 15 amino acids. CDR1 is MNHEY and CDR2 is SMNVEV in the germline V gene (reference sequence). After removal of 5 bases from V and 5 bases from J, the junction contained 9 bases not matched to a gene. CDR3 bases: TGTGCCAGCAGTCCGGGACAGGGGTTTTTCGACGAGCAGTACTTC. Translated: CASSPGQGFFDEQYF.